This record looks at one T cell receptor beta chain sequence and its context. V was shortened by 5 bases and J by 2 bases, with 21 bases between the two germline ends. Germline V gene sequence: CDR1 SGHTA, CDR2 FQGNSA. CDR3 length: 18 residues. This entry comes from a study of blood T cell repertoires in COVID-19. Turning to the study itself: Sites across the United States, Italy and Spain contributed samples from acute and convalescent COVID-19.

Grouping used clinical history reported by participants in a survey and questionnaire. Method: immunoSEQ multiplex PCR; TCRdb's copy keeps in-frame clones and lacks some. The sample comprises about 370,000 clones, 85% to 90% of which are singletons, and 1% rests with the top ten. The clonotype originates from a man aged 18 to 30 who had recovered from COVID-19. The material sequenced was PBMCs or T cells enriched from blood (not recorded which). This rearrangement joins TRBV7-2 to TRBJ2-2, with a possible D match to TRBD2 (5 bases). The CDR3 is CASSPLRRRKTNTGELFF. CDR3 nucleotides: TGTGCCAGCAGCCCGCTTAGGCGGAGGAAAACAAACACCGGGGAGCTGTTTTTT.